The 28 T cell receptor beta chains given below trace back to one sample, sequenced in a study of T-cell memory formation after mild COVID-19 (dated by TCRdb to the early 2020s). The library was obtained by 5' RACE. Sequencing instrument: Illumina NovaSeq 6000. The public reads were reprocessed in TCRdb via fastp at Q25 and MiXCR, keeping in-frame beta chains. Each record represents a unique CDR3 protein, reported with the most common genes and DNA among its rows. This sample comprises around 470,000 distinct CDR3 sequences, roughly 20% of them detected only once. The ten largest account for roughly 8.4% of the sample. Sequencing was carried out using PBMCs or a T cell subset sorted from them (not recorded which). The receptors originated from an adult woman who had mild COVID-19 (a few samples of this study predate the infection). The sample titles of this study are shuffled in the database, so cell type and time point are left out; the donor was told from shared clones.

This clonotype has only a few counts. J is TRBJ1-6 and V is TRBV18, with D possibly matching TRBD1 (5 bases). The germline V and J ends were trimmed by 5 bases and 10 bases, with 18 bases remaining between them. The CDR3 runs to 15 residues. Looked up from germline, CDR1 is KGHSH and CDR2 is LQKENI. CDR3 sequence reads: CASSTNDGAGSPLHF. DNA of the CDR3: TGTGCCAGCTCAACCAATGACGGGGCAGGCTCACCCCTCCACTTT.

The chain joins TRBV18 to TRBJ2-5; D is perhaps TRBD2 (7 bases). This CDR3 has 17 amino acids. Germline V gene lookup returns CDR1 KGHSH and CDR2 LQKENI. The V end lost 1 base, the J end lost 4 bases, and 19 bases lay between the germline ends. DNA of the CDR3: TGTGCCAGCTCACCACGGTCGGGGGGACAAGGGCGAGAGACCCAGTACTTC. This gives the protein CASSPRSGGQGRETQYF.

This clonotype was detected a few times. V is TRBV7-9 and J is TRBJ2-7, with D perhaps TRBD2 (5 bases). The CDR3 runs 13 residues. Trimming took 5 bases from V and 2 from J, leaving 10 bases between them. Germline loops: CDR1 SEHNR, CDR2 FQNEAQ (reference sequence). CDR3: CASSHPGTYEQYF. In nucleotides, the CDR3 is TGTGCCAGCAGCCATCCCGGGACCTACGAGCAGTACTTC.

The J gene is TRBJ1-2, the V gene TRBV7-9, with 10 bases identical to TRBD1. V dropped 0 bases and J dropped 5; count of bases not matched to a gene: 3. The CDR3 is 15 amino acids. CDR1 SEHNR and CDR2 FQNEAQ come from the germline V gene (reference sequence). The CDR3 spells CASSLAPGQGYGYTF. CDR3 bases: TGTGCCAGCAGCTTAGCCCCGGGACAGGGGTATGGCTACACCTTC.

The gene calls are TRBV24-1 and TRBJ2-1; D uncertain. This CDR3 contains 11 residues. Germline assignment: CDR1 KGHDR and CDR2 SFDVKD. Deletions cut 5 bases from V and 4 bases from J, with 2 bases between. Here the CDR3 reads CATSVYNEQFF. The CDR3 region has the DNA TGTGCCACCAGTGTGTACAATGAGCAGTTCTTC.

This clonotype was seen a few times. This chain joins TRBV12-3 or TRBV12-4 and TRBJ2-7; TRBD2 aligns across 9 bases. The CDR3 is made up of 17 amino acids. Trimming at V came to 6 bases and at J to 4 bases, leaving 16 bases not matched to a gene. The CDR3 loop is CASSLVVLREGPYEQYF. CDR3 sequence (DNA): TGTGCCAGCAGCCTAGTGGTCTTGCGGGAGGGCCCTTACGAGCAGTACTTC.

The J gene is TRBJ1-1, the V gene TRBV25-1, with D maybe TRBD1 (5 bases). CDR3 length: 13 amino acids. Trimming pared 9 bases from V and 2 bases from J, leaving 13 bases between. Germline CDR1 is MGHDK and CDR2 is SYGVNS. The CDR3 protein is CASHGTVNTEAFF. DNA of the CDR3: TGTGCCAGTCATGGGACGGTTAACACTGAAGCTTTCTTT.

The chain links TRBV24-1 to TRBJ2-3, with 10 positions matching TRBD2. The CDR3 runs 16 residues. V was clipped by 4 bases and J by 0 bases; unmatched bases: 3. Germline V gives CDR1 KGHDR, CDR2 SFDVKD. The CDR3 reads CATSEVTSGSTDTQYF. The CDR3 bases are TGTGCCACCAGTGAGGTGACTAGCGGGAGCACAGATACGCAGTATTTT.

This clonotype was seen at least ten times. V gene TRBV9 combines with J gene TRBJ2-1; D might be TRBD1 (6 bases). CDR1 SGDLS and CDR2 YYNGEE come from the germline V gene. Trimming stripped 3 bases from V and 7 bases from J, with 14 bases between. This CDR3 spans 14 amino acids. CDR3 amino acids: CASSEEQGTNEQFF. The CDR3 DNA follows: TGTGCCAGCAGCGAAGAACAGGGTACTAATGAGCAGTTCTTC.

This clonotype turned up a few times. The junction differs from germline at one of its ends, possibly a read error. CDR3 residues: CASSHSPSYEQYF. CDR3 nucleotides: TGTGCCAGCAGTCACTCCCCGAGCTACGAGCAGTACTTC. The J gene is TRBJ2-7, the V gene TRBV6-2 or TRBV6-3; D unresolved. Germline lookup yields CDR1 MNHEY and CDR2 SVGEGT. This CDR3 is built from 13 residues.

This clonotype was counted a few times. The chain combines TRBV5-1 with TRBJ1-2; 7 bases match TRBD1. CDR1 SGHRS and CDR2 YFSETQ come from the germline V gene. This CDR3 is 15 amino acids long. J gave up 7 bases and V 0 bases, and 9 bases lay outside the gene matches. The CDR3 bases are TGCGCCAGCAGCTTGGACAACAGGGGTTGGAGTGGCTACACCTTC. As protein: CASSLDNRGWSGYTF.

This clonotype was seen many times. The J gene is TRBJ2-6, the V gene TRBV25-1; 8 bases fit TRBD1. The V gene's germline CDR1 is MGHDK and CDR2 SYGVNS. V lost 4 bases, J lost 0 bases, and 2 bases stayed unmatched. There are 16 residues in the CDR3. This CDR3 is CASSVTGGSGANVLTF. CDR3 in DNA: TGTGCCAGCAGTGTAACAGGGGGCTCTGGGGCCAACGTCCTGACTTTC. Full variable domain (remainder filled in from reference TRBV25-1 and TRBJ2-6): EADIYQTPRYLVIGTGKKITLECSQTMGHDKMYWYQQDPGMELHLIHYSYGVNSTEKGDLSSESTVSRIRTEHFPLTLESARPSHTSQYLCASSVTGGSGANVLTFGAGSRLTVL.

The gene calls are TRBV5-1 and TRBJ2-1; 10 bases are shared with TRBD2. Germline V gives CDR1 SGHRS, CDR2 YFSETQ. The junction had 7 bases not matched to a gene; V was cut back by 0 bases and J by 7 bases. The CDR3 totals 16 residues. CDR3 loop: CASSLVRLAGVNEQFF. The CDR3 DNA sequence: TGCGCCAGCAGCTTGGTGCGGCTAGCGGGGGTAAATGAGCAGTTCTTC.

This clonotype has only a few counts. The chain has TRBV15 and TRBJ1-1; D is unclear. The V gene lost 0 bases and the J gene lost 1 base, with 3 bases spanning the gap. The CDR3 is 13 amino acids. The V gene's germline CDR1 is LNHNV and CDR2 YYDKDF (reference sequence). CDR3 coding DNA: TGTGCCACCAGCAGAGAGAGGAACACTGAAGCTTTCTTT. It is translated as CATSRERNTEAFF.

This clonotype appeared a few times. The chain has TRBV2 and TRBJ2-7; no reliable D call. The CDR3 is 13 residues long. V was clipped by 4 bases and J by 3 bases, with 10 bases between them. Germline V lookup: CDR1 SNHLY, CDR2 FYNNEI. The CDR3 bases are TGTGCCAGCAGTGTTTATGAGGTCTACGAGCAGTACTTC. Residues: CASSVYEVYEQYF.

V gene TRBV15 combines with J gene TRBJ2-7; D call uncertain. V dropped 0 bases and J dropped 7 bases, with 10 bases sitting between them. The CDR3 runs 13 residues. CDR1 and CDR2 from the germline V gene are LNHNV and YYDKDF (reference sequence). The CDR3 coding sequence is TGTGCCACCAGCAGAGATAGAGACTCAGAGCAGTACTTC. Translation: CATSRDRDSEQYF.

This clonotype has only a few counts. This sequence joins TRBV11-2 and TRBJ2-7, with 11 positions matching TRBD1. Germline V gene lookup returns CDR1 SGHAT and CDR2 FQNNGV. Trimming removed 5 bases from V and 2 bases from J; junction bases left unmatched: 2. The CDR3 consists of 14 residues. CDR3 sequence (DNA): TGTGCCAGCAGCCGGACAGGGGGCCCCTACGAGCAGTACTTC. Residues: CASSRTGGPYEQYF.

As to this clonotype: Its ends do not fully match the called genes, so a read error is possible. The CDR3 protein is CASSAVLAGVETQYF. CDR3 bases: TGTGCCAGCAGCGCAGTACTAGCGGGAGTGGAGACACAGTACTTC. This chain links TRBV9 with TRBJ2-5, with 11 nucleotides matching TRBD2. CDR1 SGDLS and CDR2 YYNGEE come from the germline V gene. The CDR3 is made up of 15 amino acids.

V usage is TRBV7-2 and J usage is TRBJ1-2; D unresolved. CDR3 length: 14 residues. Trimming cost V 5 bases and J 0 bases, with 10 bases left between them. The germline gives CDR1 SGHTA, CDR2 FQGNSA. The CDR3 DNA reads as TGTGCCAGCAGCCGTACCGGAACTAACTATGGCTACACCTTC. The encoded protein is CASSRTGTNYGYTF. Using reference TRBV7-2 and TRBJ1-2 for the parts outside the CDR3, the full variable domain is GAGVSQSPSNKVTEKGKDVELRCDPISGHTALYWYRQSLGQGLEFLIYFQGNSAPDKSGLPSDRFSAERTGGSVSTLTIQRTQQEDSAVYLCASSRTGTNYGYTFGSGTRLTVV.

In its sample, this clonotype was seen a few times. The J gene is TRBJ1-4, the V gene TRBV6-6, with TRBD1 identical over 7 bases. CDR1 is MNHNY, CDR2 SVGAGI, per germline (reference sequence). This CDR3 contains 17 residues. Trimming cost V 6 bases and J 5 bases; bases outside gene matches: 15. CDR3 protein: CASSPPFQTGINEKLFF. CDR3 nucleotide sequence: TGTGCCAGCAGCCCTCCCTTTCAGACAGGGATAAATGAAAAACTGTTTTTT.

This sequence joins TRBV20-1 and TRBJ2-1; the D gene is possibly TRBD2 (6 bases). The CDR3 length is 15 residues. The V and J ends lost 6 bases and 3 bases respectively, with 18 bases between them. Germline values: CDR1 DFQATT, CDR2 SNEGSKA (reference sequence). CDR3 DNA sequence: TGCAGTGCCCCGCCAATACTAGCACGCTACAATGAGCAGTTCTTC. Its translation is CSAPPILARYNEQFF.

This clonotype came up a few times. Here the CDR3 reads CASSPDMNEQFF. The DNA of the CDR3 is TGTGCCAGCAGCCCGGACATGAATGAGCAGTTCTTC. This chain connects TRBV5-5 to TRBJ2-1, with D possibly being TRBD1 (5 bases). Germline values: CDR1 SGHKS, CDR2 YYEKEE (reference sequence). CDR3 size: 12 residues. V was cut by 4 bases and J by 7 bases, with 9 bases left in between.

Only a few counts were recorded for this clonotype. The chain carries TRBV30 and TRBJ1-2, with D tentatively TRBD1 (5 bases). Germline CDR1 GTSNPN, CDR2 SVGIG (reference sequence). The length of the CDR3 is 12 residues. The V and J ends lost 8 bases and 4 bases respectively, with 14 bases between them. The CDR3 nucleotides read TGTGCCGCCACCACAGGCCTCTATGGCTACACCTTC. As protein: CAATTGLYGYTF.

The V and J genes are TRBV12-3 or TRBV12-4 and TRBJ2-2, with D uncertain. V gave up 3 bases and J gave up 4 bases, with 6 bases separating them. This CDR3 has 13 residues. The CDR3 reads CASSFRRTGELFF. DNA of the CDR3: TGTGCCAGCAGTTTTAGGCGCACCGGGGAGCTGTTTTTT.

This chain's CDR3 is CASSLVGSGRFNEQYF. As DNA, the CDR3 is TGCGCCAGCAGCTTGGTGGGTAGCGGGAGGTTCAACGAGCAGTACTTC. This chain uses TRBV5-1 with TRBJ2-7; 10 bases match TRBD2. Losses at the gene ends were 0 bases for V and 5 bases for J; bases not matched to a gene: 8. The V gene's germline CDR1 is SGHRS and CDR2 YFSETQ. The CDR3 has 16 residues.

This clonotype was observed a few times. This CDR3 is CASSLGDTRETQYF. CDR3 nucleotides: TGTGCCAGCAGCTTAGGGGACACTCGGGAGACCCAGTACTTC. The chain uses TRBV7-9 and TRBJ2-5, with D possibly being TRBD1 (6 bases). The CDR3 spans 14 residues. The ends were cut back, 1 base at V and 5 bases at J, with 11 bases in the middle. Germline V gene data show CDR1 as SEHNR and CDR2 as FQNEAQ (reference sequence).

Written as DNA, the CDR3 is TGTGCCAGCTCACCGGACAGGGGATTTTCCTACGAGCAGTACTTC. Amino acid sequence: CASSPDRGFSYEQYF. The chain recombines TRBV18 with TRBJ2-7; 9 positions match TRBD1. Germline CDR1 and CDR2: KGHSH and LQKENI. The junction had 4 bases not matched to a gene; V was cut back by 3 bases and J by 1 base. CDR3 size: 15 residues.

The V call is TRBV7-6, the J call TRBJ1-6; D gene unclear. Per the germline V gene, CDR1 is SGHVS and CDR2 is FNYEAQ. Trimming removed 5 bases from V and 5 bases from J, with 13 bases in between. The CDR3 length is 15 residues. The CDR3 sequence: CASSPTGSHNSPLHF. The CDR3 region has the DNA TGTGCCAGCAGCCCGACCGGGTCCCATAATTCACCCCTCCACTTT.